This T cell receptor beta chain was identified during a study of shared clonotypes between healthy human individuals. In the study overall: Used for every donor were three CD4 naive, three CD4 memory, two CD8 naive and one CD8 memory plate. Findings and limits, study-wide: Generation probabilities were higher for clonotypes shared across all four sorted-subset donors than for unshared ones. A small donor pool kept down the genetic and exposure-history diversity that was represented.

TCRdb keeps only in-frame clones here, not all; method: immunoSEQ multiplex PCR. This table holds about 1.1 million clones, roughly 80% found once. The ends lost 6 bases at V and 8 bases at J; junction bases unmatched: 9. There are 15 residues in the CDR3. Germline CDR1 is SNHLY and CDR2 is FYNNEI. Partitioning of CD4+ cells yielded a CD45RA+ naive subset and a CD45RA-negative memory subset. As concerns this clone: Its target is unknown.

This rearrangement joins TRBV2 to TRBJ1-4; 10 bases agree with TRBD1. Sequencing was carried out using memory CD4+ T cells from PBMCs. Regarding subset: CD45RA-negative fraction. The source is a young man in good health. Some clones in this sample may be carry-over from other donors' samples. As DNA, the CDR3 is TGTGCCAGCAGCGACCGGGACAGGGGAAAGGAAAAACTGTTTTTT. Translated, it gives CASSDRDRGKEKLFF.